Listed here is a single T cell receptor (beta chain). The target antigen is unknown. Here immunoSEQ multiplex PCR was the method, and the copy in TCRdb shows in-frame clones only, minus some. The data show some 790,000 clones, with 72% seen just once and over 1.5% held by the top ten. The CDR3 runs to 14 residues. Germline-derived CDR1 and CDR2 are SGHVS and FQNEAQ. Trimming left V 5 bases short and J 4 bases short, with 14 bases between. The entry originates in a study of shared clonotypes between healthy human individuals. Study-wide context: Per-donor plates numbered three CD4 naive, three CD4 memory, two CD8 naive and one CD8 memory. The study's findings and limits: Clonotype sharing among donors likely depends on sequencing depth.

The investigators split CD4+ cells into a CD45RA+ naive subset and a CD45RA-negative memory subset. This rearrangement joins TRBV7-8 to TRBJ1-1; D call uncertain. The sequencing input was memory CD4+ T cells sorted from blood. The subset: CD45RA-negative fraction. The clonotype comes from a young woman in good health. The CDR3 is CASSQGWGATEAFF. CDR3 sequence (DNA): TGTGCCAGCAGCCAAGGTTGGGGTGCCACTGAAGCTTTCTTT.